Here is one TCR beta chain with its context. Its matching antigen is unknown. The source of the sample is a study of cytomegalovirus exposure and HLA in healthy donors. Study-level points and caveats: Earlier analysis looked at TCR beta V segments, and most were productive about 90% or about 30% of the time.

The study ran its PCR with 60 Vbeta and 13 Jbeta primers. Libraries were prepared by immunoSEQ multiplex PCR; TCRdb keeps only in-frame clonotypes and omits some of them. The data hold around 200,000 clones, with roughly four fifths observed a single time. The clonotype comes from a woman aged 25-40 years in good health and CMV-seropositive. The sample taken for sequencing was PBMCs.

CDR3 in DNA: TGTGCCAGTAGTCCCGACAGGGGGCGTAACGAGCAGTACTTC. Translating it yields CASSPDRGRNEQYF. The chain combines TRBV19 with TRBJ2-7, with 10 bases matching TRBD1. CDR1 and CDR2 (germline): LNHDA, SQIVND (reference sequence). Trimming removed 5 bases from V and 5 bases from J; junction bases left unmatched: 6. CDR3 size: 14 residues.